This paragraph covers one T cell receptor (beta chain) sequence. Its target is not known. The sample is drawn from a study of T cells in women clearing cervical HPV infection. The study, taken as a whole, reports: T-cell numbers per sample were unknown and may explain richness differences. Associations may precede or follow infection; HPV-specific or memory T cells were not isolated.

TCRdb keeps only in-frame clones here, not all; method: immunoSEQ multiplex PCR. The data show under 45,000 clones, and the top ten clones hold roughly 5%. The sample consisted of blood buffy coat. The receptor was derived from a woman between 18 and 70 years old with a cervical HPV16 infection that either progressed to CIN3+ or cleared (not recorded which).

CDR3: CASSPQARGPSSYNSPLHF. The CDR3 DNA, read in part, is TGTGCCAGCAGCCCGCAGGCTAGGGGCCCGAGCTCCTATAATTCACCC. V usage is TRBV2 and J usage is TRBJ1-6, with D perhaps TRBD1 (5 bases). The read ends 3 residues shy of where the CDR3 ends; the end is completed using the germline J gene. CDR1 is SNHLY, CDR2 FYNNEI, per germline. The ends were cut back, 6 bases at V and 0 bases at J, with 21 bases in the middle. The CDR3 extends over 19 amino acids.